The 9 T cell receptor beta chains reported below all come from one sample, sequenced in a study of cytomegalovirus exposure and HLA in healthy donors. Primers for the PCR totalled 60 Vbeta and 13 Jbeta. Only in-frame clones appear in the TCRdb table, and some are missing; sequencing was by immunoSEQ multiplex PCR. Of some 120,000 clones detected, roughly three quarters appear once; the ten largest clones hold approximately 4%. The sample consisted of PBMCs. These receptors all stem from a man aged 25-40 years in good health and CMV-seropositive.

The rearrangement uses TRBV18 and TRBJ1-2; maybe TRBD1 (6 bases). Germline V gives CDR1 KGHSH, CDR2 LQKENI. This CDR3 has 18 amino acids. V lost 3 bases to trimming and J lost 0 bases, with 20 bases between them. The CDR3: CASSPLRAGVVSNYGYTF. CDR3 sequence (DNA): TGTGCCAGCTCACCGCTAAGGGCAGGGGTCGTTTCTAACTATGGCTACACCTTC.

CDR3 bases: TGCGCCAGCAGCCAAGGACCGGGGGGGGCCAACGTCCTGACTTTC. Its translation: CASSQGPGGANVLTF. The chain combines TRBV4-3 with TRBJ2-6, with TRBD2 as a possible D gene (5 bases). V lost 1 base and J lost 4, with 8 bases in between. Germline V gene sequence: CDR1 LGHNA, CDR2 YSLEER. The CDR3 covers 15 residues.

The chain joins TRBV14 to TRBJ2-5, with 7 bases aligning to TRBD2. The ends lost 2 bases at V and 4 bases at J; junction bases unmatched: 4. The CDR3 covers 14 residues. Per germline, CDR1 SGHDN and CDR2 FVKESK. CDR3 sequence: CASSQFLAVETQYF. CDR3 sequence (DNA): TGTGCCAGCAGCCAATTTCTAGCGGTAGAGACCCAGTACTTC.

The CDR3 nucleotides are TGTGCCAGCAGCGCCGACACAAACACTGAAGCTTTCTTT. This sequence encodes CASSADTNTEAFF. The gene calls are TRBV5-4 and TRBJ1-1; D is unclear. This CDR3 comprises 13 residues. The V end was cut by 4 bases, the J end by 2 bases, with 9 bases between. Per germline, CDR1 SGHNT and CDR2 YYREEE (reference sequence).

The rearrangement joins TRBV18 to TRBJ2-7, with a possible D match to TRBD2 (5 bases). V lost 2 bases to trimming and J lost 9 bases, with 11 bases between them. CDR1 and CDR2 from the germline V gene are KGHSH and LQKENI. This CDR3 contains 12 residues. In DNA, the CDR3 is TGTGCCAGCTCACCATCGGGGTTATGGCAGTACTTC. Translating it yields CASSPSGLWQYF.

As regards this clone: The junction shows a germline mismatch at one end, possibly a read error. The chain has TRBV4-1 and TRBJ2-6, with D maybe TRBD1 (5 bases). This CDR3 has 18 amino acids. CDR1 and CDR2 from the germline V gene are MGHRA and YSYEKL. CDR3 loop: CASSPTDQISSGANGLTF. Written as DNA, the CDR3 is TGCGCCAGCAGCCCCACGGACCAAATTTCCTCTGGGGCCAACGGCCTGACTTTC.

The chain has TRBV18 and TRBJ2-3; possibly TRBD1 for D (5 bases). With 3 bases removed from V and 0 bases from J, the gap between germline ends came to 13 bases. This CDR3 has 16 residues. The V gene's germline CDR1 is KGHSH and CDR2 LQKENI. CDR3 loop: CASSPARRASTDTQYF. In DNA form, the CDR3 reads TGTGCCAGCTCACCCGCACGCAGGGCCAGCACAGATACGCAGTATTTT.

This rearrangement joins TRBV29-1 to TRBJ1-2; the D is unclear. Per the germline V gene, CDR1 is SQVTM and CDR2 is ANQGSEA. Trimming shortened V by 3 bases and J by 7 bases, and 9 bases separated the two germline ends. This CDR3 has 11 residues. The DNA of the CDR3 is TGCAGCGTTGATAGTAGTCCTGGCTACACCTTC. Amino acids: CSVDSSPGYTF.

This chain uses TRBV15 with TRBJ1-5; D is unclear. There are 15 residues in the CDR3. The germline gives CDR1 LNHNV, CDR2 YYDKDF (reference sequence). V shed 3 bases and J shed 3 bases, with 12 bases lying between them. CDR3 nucleotides: TGTGCCACCAGCAGCCCCAACATTGCCAATCAGCCCCAGCATTTT. It encodes CATSSPNIANQPQHF.